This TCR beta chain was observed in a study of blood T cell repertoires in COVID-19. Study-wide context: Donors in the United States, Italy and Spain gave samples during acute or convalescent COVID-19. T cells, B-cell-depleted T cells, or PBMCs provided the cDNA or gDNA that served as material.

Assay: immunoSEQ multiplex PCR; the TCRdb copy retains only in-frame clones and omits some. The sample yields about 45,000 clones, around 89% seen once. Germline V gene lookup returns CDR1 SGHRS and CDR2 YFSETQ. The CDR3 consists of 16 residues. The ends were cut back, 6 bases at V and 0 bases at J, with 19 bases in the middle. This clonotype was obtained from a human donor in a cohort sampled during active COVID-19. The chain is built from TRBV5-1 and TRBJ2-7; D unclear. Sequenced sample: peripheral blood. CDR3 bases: TGCGCCAGCAAACGATCGGGTGGGTGGAGCTCCTACGAGCAGTACTTC. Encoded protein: CASKRSGGWSSYEQYF.